This record concerns one T cell receptor beta chain sequence. The data derive from a study of shared clonotypes between healthy human individuals. The V and J ends lost 6 bases and 4 bases, in that order; junction bases with no gene match: 8. Germline CDR1 and CDR2: MNHEY and SMNVEV (reference sequence). This CDR3 region has 14 residues. TCRdb's table, derived via immunoSEQ multiplex PCR, lists solely in-frame clones and lacks some. The table includes roughly 2.2 million clones, about 90% detected once. The genes are TRBV27 and TRBJ2-7; 8 positions match TRBD1. This clonotype was obtained from a man aged 18 to 29 in good health. Some clones in this sample may be carry-over from other donors' samples. Sequencing was performed on naive CD4+ T cells from PBMCs. As to subset: CD45RA+ positively selected. The CDR3 is CASSDRGLSYEQYF. Here the CDR3 DNA reads TGTGCCAGCAGCGACAGGGGACTTTCTTACGAGCAGTACTTC.